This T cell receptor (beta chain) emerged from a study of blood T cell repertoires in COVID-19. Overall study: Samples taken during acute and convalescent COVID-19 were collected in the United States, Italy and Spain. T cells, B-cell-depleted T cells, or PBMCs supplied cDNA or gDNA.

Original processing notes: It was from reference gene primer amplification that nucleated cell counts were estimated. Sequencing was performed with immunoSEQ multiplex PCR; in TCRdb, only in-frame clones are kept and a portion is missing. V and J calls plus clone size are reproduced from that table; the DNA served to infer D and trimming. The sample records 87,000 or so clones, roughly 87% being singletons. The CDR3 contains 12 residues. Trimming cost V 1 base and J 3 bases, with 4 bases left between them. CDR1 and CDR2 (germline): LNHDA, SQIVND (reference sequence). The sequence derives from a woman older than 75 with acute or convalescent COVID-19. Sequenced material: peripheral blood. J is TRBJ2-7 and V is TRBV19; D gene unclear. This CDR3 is CASSIGSYEQYF. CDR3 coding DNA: TGTGCCAGTAGTATAGGCAGCTACGAGCAGTACTTC. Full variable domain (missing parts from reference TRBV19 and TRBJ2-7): DGGITQSPKYLFRKEGQNVTLSCEQNLNHDAMYWYRQDPGQGLRLIYYSQIVNDFQKGDIAEGYSVSREKKESFPLTVTSAQKNPTAFYLCASSIGSYEQYFGPGTRLTVT.